The rows below give T cell receptor beta chains drawn from one sample of a study of CD8 T cells in Susac syndrome. Each CDR3 protein gets one entry after TCRdb re-called the immunoSEQ multiplex PCR reads with MiXCR. The sample contains 100,000 to 150,000 distinct CDR3 sequences, nearly 96% of which appear only once. The sequenced sample was CD4+ T cells from PBMCs. The receptors stem from a human donor with Susac syndrome. Each CDR3 is given with its conserved first and last residue. Fields, in order: D gene, clone size, J gene, V gene, CDR3 DNA, CDR3 protein. D genes are given only for firm matches. Some rows have no size entry. The others give once, few or many, or a class for an expanded clone.

D gene: .
clone size: .
J gene: TRBJ1-2
V gene: TRBV28
CDR3 DNA: TGTGCCAGCAGTTCCGACATCCCACCCTATGGCTACACCTTC
CDR3 protein: CASSSDIPPYGYTF

D gene: .
clone size: once
J gene: TRBJ1-1
V gene: TRBV20-1
CDR3 DNA: TGCAGTGCTGCGCGGGATATGAACACTGAAGCTTTCTTT
CDR3 protein: CSAARDMNTEAFF

D gene: TRBD1
clone size: .
J gene: TRBJ1-3
V gene: TRBV30
CDR3 DNA: TGTGCCTGGGGGACAGGTAAAGGAAACACCATATATTTT
CDR3 protein: CAWGTGKGNTIYF

D gene: .
clone size: .
J gene: TRBJ1-1
V gene: TRBV7-2
CDR3 DNA: TGTGCCAGCAGCTTACACAGCCACACTGAAGCTTTCTTT
CDR3 protein: CASSLHSHTEAFF

D gene: TRBD2
clone size: .
J gene: TRBJ2-3
V gene: TRBV20-1
CDR3 DNA: TGCAGTGCACAAGGACTAGCGGGACCCGATACGCAGTATTTT
CDR3 protein: CSAQGLAGPDTQYF

D gene: TRBD2
clone size: once
J gene: TRBJ2-1
V gene: TRBV20-1
CDR3 DNA: TGCAGTGCTAGATCAGCGGGAGCCTCCTACAATGAGCAGTTCTTC
CDR3 protein: CSARSAGASYNEQFF

D gene: TRBD2
clone size: .
J gene: TRBJ2-1
V gene: TRBV20-1
CDR3 DNA: TGCAGTGCTCTGGGACTAGCAAGGCCTTTCAGCTCCTACAATGAGCAGTTCTTC
CDR3 protein: CSALGLARPFSSYNEQFF

D gene: TRBD2
clone size: .
J gene: TRBJ2-5
V gene: TRBV20-1
CDR3 DNA: TGCAGTGCTGGCCGGGGACTAGCCTACCAAGAGACCCAGTACTTC
CDR3 protein: CSAGRGLAYQETQYF

D gene: .
clone size: .
J gene: TRBJ2-1
V gene: TRBV3-1
CDR3 DNA: TGTGCCAGCAGCCAAGATAACCTACCAGGTGAGCAGTTCTTC
CDR3 protein: CASSQDNLPGEQFF

D gene: .
clone size: .
J gene: TRBJ1-2
V gene: TRBV30
CDR3 DNA: TGTGCCTGGAGCCGACAGGCGCGGGGAGGCTATGGCTACACCTTC
CDR3 protein: CAWSRQARGGYGYTF

D gene: .
clone size: .
J gene: TRBJ2-1
V gene: TRBV30
CDR3 DNA: TGTGCCTGGAGGGGAGGCTGGGGTGAGCAGTTCTTC
CDR3 protein: CAWRGGWGEQFF

D gene: .
clone size: .
J gene: TRBJ1-1
V gene: TRBV19
CDR3 DNA: TGTGCCAGTAGTATAACACAGCGGAACACTGAAGCTTTCTTT
CDR3 protein: CASSITQRNTEAFF

D gene: TRBD1
clone size: .
J gene: TRBJ1-2
V gene: TRBV12-5
CDR3 DNA: TGTGCTAGTGGTTTGTCCCACAGGGGATTCTACACCTTC
CDR3 protein: CASGLSHRGFYTF

D gene: TRBD2
clone size: few
J gene: TRBJ2-5
V gene: TRBV5-6
CDR3 DNA: TGTGCCAGCTCCTCCGGACTAGCGGAAGAGACCCAGTACTTC
CDR3 protein: CASSSGLAEETQYF

D gene: .
clone size: .
J gene: TRBJ2-1
V gene: TRBV5-4
CDR3 DNA: TGTGCCAGCAGCTTGGTGGCGGGCCCCTACAATGAGCAGTTCTTC
CDR3 protein: CASSLVAGPYNEQFF

D gene: TRBD2
clone size: .
J gene: TRBJ2-7
V gene: TRBV20-1
CDR3 DNA: TGCAGTGCTAGAGAAAGCGGGAGATCGCATGAGCAGTACTTC
CDR3 protein: CSARESGRSHEQYF

D gene: TRBD1
clone size: .
J gene: TRBJ1-2
V gene: TRBV5-1
CDR3 DNA: TGCGCCAGCAGCTTGGCCCCGGGACAGGGGGCTGGAGGGGGCTACACCTTC
CDR3 protein: CASSLAPGQGAGGGYTF

D gene: TRBD2
clone size: .
J gene: TRBJ2-3
V gene: TRBV20-1
CDR3 DNA: TGCAGTGCTCCTGGGGCAGCGGGAGGGCCAAAAGATACGCAGTATTTT
CDR3 protein: CSAPGAAGGPKDTQYF

D gene: TRBD2
clone size: .
J gene: TRBJ2-1
V gene: TRBV4-1
CDR3 DNA: TGCGCCAGCAGCCAATTAGGGGGACTAGCGAACGCTAATGAGCAGTTCTTC
CDR3 protein: CASSQLGGLANANEQFF

D gene: .
clone size: .
J gene: TRBJ2-2
V gene: TRBV6-2/TRBV6-3
CDR3 DNA: TGTGCCAGCGCGGGGCGGAGGGGGCCCACCGGGGAGCTGTTTTTT
CDR3 protein: CASAGRRGPTGELFF

D gene: TRBD1
clone size: .
J gene: TRBJ2-7
V gene: TRBV5-8
CDR3 DNA: TGTGCCAGCAGCTTAATGGGACAGGGGCAGTACTTC
CDR3 protein: CASSLMGQGQYF

D gene: .
clone size: .
J gene: TRBJ2-7
V gene: TRBV14
CDR3 DNA: TGTGCCAGCAGCCAAGATCAGTTCGAGCAGTACTTC
CDR3 protein: CASSQDQFEQYF

D gene: TRBD2
clone size: .
J gene: TRBJ2-7
V gene: TRBV7-3
CDR3 DNA: TGTGCCAGCAGCCCCGGACTAGTTTCCCACGAGCAGTACTTC
CDR3 protein: CASSPGLVSHEQYF

D gene: .
clone size: .
J gene: TRBJ2-3
V gene: TRBV7-9
CDR3 DNA: TGTGCCAGCAGCTACGGCCAGGTCCTCACAGATACGCAGTATTTT
CDR3 protein: CASSYGQVLTDTQYF

D gene: .
clone size: once
J gene: TRBJ2-1
V gene: TRBV20-1
CDR3 DNA: TGCAGTGCTAGTGAAAGGCTCGGTGAGCAGTTCTTC
CDR3 protein: CSASERLGEQFF

D gene: .
clone size: .
J gene: TRBJ2-7
V gene: TRBV2
CDR3 DNA: TGTGCCAGCAGTGACCCCTTCAGCCAGCAGTACTTC
CDR3 protein: CASSDPFSQQYF

D gene: TRBD1
clone size: .
J gene: TRBJ1-2
V gene: TRBV12-3/TRBV12-4
CDR3 DNA: TGTGCCAGCCGGGACAGGGGGTACTATGGCTACACCTTC
CDR3 protein: CASRDRGYYGYTF

D gene: TRBD1
clone size: .
J gene: TRBJ2-6
V gene: TRBV20-1
CDR3 DNA: TGCAGTGCTGGATCCGGGACAGGGTACTCTGGGGCCAACGTCCTGACTTTC
CDR3 protein: CSAGSGTGYSGANVLTF

D gene: .
clone size: .
J gene: TRBJ1-1
V gene: TRBV30
CDR3 DNA: TGTGCCTGGGGGAACACTGAAGCTTTCTTT
CDR3 protein: CAWGNTEAFF

D gene: TRBD2
clone size: .
J gene: TRBJ2-1
V gene: TRBV29-1
CDR3 DNA: TGCAGCGTTGAAGGGTCGGCTAGCGGGAGTCCCGGCTACAATGAGCAGTTCTTC
CDR3 protein: CSVEGSASGSPGYNEQFF

D gene: .
clone size: .
J gene: TRBJ1-1
V gene: TRBV12-3/TRBV12-4
CDR3 DNA: TGTGCCAGCAGTTTAACGACCGGGACTGAAGCTTTCTTT
CDR3 protein: CASSLTTGTEAFF

D gene: .
clone size: .
J gene: TRBJ2-3
V gene: TRBV9
CDR3 DNA: TGTGCCAGCAGCGTAGCCGCATTGGACCGCACAGATACGCAGTATTTT
CDR3 protein: CASSVAALDRTDTQYF

D gene: .
clone size: .
J gene: TRBJ2-1
V gene: TRBV27
CDR3 DNA: TGTGCCAGCAGTCCATCCGACACCCGGACACTGAATGAGCAGTTCTTC
CDR3 protein: CASSPSDTRTLNEQFF

D gene: .
clone size: .
J gene: TRBJ2-1
V gene: TRBV28
CDR3 DNA: TGTGCCAGCAGTTCTCCGGGAGACTCCCAGGGGTACAATGAGCAGTTCTTC
CDR3 protein: CASSSPGDSQGYNEQFF

D gene: .
clone size: .
J gene: TRBJ2-3
V gene: TRBV6-2/TRBV6-3
CDR3 DNA: TGTGCCAGCAGTCCCCGTCACAGCGGCTCAGATACGCAGTATTTT
CDR3 protein: CASSPRHSGSDTQYF

D gene: .
clone size: .
J gene: TRBJ2-1
V gene: TRBV20-1
CDR3 DNA: TGCAGTGCTAGAGAGACTAGGATCACTGAGCAGTTCTTC
CDR3 protein: CSARETRITEQFF

D gene: .
clone size: .
J gene: TRBJ2-1
V gene: TRBV2
CDR3 DNA: TGTGCCAGCAGTGTGAGTAGGCCCTCTTACAATGAGCAGTTCTTC
CDR3 protein: CASSVSRPSYNEQFF

D gene: .
clone size: few
J gene: TRBJ1-1
V gene: TRBV7-2
CDR3 DNA: TGTGCCAGCAGCTTGGCAGGGGATGGTACTGAAGCTTTCTTT
CDR3 protein: CASSLAGDGTEAFF

D gene: TRBD2
clone size: .
J gene: TRBJ2-3
V gene: TRBV27
CDR3 DNA: TGTGCCAGCTGCGCCTTCTCGGCAGCGGGGCCAGATACGCAGTATTTT
CDR3 protein: CASCAFSAAGPDTQYF

D gene: .
clone size: .
J gene: TRBJ2-2
V gene: TRBV19
CDR3 DNA: TGTGCCACCGGAGAGAGGGGGGAGCTGTTTTTT
CDR3 protein: CATGERGELFF

D gene: .
clone size: .
J gene: TRBJ2-7
V gene: TRBV5-4
CDR3 DNA: TGTGCCAGCAGCTTGGACCTCTACGAGCAGTACTTC
CDR3 protein: CASSLDLYEQYF

D gene: TRBD1
clone size: .
J gene: TRBJ1-5
V gene: TRBV28
CDR3 DNA: TGTGCCAGCAGTCCTCCCAGGGGGAGAAGGGTAGAACAGCCCCAGCATTTT
CDR3 protein: CASSPPRGRRVEQPQHF

D gene: .
clone size: .
J gene: TRBJ1-1
V gene: TRBV29-1
CDR3 DNA: TGCAGCGCGACGGGGGGTGAGACTGAAGCTTTCTTT
CDR3 protein: CSATGGETEAFF

D gene: .
clone size: .
J gene: TRBJ2-1
V gene: TRBV15
CDR3 DNA: TGTGCCACCAGCAGAGAACCCTTGGCTAGTAGGATCAATGAGCAGTTCTTC
CDR3 protein: CATSREPLASRINEQFF

D gene: TRBD1
clone size: .
J gene: TRBJ2-7
V gene: TRBV2
CDR3 DNA: TGTGCCAGCAGTGATGGGACAGGGTCTGACGAGCAGTACTTC
CDR3 protein: CASSDGTGSDEQYF

D gene: .
clone size: .
J gene: TRBJ1-2
V gene: TRBV15
CDR3 DNA: TGTGCCACCAGCACCGAAGATCCTGCCTACAACCTCTATGGCTACACCTTC
CDR3 protein: CATSTEDPAYNLYGYTF

D gene: .
clone size: .
J gene: TRBJ1-5
V gene: TRBV12-3/TRBV12-4
CDR3 DNA: TGTGCCAGCAGTTTATCGCCCGGGGGGCATCAGCCCCAGCATTTT
CDR3 protein: CASSLSPGGHQPQHF

D gene: .
clone size: .
J gene: TRBJ2-1
V gene: TRBV29-1
CDR3 DNA: TGCAGCGTTCGGACTAACTCCTACAATGAGCAGTTCTTC
CDR3 protein: CSVRTNSYNEQFF

D gene: .
clone size: .
J gene: TRBJ2-1
V gene: TRBV19
CDR3 DNA: TGTGCCAGTAGTATTTGGTTGAGAGAGCAGTTCTTC
CDR3 protein: CASSIWLREQFF

D gene: .
clone size: .
J gene: TRBJ2-5
V gene: TRBV5-6
CDR3 DNA: TGTGCCAGCAGCTTGGCCGGGGACGAGACCCAGTACTTC
CDR3 protein: CASSLAGDETQYF